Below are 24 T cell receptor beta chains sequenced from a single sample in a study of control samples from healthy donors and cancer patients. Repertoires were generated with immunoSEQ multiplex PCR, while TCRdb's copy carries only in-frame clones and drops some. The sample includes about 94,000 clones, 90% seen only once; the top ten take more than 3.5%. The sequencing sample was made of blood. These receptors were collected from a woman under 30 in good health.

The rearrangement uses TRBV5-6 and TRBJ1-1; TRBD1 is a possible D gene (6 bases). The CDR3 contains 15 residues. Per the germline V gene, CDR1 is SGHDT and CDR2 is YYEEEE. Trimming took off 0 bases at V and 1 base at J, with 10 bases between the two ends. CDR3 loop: CASSLVGAQNTEAFF. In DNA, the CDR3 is TGTGCCAGCAGCTTGGTGGGGGCGCAGAACACTGAAGCTTTCTTT.

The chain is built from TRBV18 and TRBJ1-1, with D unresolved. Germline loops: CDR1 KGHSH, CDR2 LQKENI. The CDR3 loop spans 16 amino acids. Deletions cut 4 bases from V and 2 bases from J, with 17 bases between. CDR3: CASSQSGPTSNTEAFF. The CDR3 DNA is TGTGCCAGCTCACAGTCAGGACCCACCTCAAACACTGAAGCTTTCTTT.

For the CDR3, the DNA is TGTGCCAGCAGCACGCGACCAACCATTCAGTACTTC. Its translation: CASSTRPTIQYF. The chain has TRBV21-1 and TRBJ2-4. TRBV21-1 has pseudogene status. CDR3 length equals 12 residues.

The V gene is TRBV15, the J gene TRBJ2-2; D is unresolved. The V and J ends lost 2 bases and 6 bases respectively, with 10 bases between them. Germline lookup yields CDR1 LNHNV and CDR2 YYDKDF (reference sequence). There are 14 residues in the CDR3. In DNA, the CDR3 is TGTGCCACCAGCAGAAAAGGCGGCGCCGGGGAGCTGTTTTTT. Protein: CATSRKGGAGELFF. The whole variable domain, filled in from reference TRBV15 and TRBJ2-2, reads DAMVIQNPRYQVTQFGKPVTLSCSQTLNHNVMYWYQQKSSQAPKLLFHYYDKDFNNEADTPDNFQSRRPNTSFCFLDIRSPGLGDTAMYLCATSRKGGAGELFFGEGSRLTVL.

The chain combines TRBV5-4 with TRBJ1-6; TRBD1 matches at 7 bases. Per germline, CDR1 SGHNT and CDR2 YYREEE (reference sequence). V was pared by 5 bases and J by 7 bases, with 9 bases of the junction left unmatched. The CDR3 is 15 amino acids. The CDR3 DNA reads TGTGCCAGCAGTTACCCGGGACAGCTGAATTCACCCCTCCACTTT. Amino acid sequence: CASSYPGQLNSPLHF.

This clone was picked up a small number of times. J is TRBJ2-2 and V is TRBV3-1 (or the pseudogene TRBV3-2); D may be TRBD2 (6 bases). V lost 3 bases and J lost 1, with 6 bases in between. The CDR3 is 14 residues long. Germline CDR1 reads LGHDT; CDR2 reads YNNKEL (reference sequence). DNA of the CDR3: TGTGCCAGCAGCCAGCGGGGGAACACCGGGGAGCTGTTTTTT. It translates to CASSQRGNTGELFF.

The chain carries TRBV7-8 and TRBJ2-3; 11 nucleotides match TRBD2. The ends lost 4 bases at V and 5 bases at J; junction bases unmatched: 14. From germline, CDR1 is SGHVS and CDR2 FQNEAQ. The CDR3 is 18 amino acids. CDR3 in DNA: TGTGCCAGCAGCTCTCCGTCACTAGCGGGGGAACTAGTAGATACGCAGTATTTT. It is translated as CASSSPSLAGELVDTQYF.

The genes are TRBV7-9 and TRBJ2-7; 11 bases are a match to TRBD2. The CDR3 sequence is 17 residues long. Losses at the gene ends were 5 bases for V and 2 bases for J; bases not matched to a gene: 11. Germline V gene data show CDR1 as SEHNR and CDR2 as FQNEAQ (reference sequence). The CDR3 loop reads CASSHTSGGHNPYEQYF. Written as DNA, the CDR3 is TGTGCCAGCAGCCATACTAGCGGGGGCCATAACCCCTACGAGCAGTACTTC.

The CDR3 here is CASSRKGLKKEKLFF. The CDR3 region has the DNA TGTGCCAGCAGCCGGAAGGGATTGAAGAAAGAAAAACTGTTTTTT. The chain combines TRBV16 with TRBJ1-4, with D unresolved. V was cut by 4 bases and J by 8 bases, with 17 bases left in between. The germline V gene has CDR1 KGHSY and CDR2 FQNENV. There are 15 residues in the CDR3.

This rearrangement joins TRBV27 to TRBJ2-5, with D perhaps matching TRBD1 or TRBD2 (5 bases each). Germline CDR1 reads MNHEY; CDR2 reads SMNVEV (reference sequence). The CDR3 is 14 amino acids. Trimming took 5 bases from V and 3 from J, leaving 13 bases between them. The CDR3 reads CASSHTGTKETQYF. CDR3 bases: TGTGCCAGCAGTCACACCGGGACCAAAGAGACCCAGTACTTC.

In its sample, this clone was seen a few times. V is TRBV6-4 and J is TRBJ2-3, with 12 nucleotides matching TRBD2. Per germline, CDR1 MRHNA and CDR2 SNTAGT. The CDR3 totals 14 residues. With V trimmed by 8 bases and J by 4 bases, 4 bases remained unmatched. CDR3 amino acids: CASSSGGASDTQYF. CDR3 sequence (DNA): TGTGCCAGCTCTAGCGGGGGGGCCTCAGATACGCAGTATTTT.

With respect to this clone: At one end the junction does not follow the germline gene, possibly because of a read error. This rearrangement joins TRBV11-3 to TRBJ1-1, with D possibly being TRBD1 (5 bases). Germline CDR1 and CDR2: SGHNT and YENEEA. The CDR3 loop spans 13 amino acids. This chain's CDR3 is CASTLPGRGEAFF. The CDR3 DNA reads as TGTGCCAGCACCTTACCGGGACGAGGTGAAGCTTTCTTT.

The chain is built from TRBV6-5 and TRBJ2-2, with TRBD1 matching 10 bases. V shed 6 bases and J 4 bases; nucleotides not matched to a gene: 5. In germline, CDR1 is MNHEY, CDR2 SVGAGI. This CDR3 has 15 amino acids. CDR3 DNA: TGTGCCAGCAGACTGACAGGGGGCATCACCGGGGAGCTGTTTTTT. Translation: CASRLTGGITGELFF.

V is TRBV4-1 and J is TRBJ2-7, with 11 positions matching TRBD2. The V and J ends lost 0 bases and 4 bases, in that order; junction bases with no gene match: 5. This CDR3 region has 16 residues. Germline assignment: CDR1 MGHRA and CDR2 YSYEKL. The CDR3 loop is CASSQEMTSGVYEQYF. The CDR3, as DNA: TGCGCCAGCAGCCAAGAAATGACTAGCGGGGTGTACGAGCAGTACTTC.

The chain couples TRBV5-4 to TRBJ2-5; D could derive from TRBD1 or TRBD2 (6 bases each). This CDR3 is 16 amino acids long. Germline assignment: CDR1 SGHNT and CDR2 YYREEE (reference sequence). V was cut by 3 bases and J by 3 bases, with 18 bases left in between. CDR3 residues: CASSSARGAYEETQYF. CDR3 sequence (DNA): TGTGCCAGCAGCTCGGCTAGGGGGGCCTACGAAGAGACCCAGTACTTC. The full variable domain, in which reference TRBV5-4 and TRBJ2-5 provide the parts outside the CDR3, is ETGVTQSPTHLIKTRGQQVTLRCSSQSGHNTVSWYQQALGQGPQFIFQYYREEENGRGNFPPRFSGLQFPNYSSELNVNALELDDSALYLCASSSARGAYEETQYFGPGTRLLVL.

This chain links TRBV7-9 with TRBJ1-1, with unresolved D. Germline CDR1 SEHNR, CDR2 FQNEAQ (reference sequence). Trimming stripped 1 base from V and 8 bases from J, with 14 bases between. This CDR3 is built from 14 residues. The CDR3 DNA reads TGTGCCAGCAGCTTAGGACTGGCCAGCCTAGAAGCTTTCTTT. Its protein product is CASSLGLASLEAFF.

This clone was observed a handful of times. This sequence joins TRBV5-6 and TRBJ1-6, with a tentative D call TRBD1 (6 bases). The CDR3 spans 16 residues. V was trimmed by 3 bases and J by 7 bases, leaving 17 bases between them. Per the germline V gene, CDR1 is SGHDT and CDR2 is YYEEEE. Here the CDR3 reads CASSSLKGGLNSPLHF. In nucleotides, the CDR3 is TGTGCCAGCAGCTCACTTAAGGGGGGCCTAAATTCACCCCTCCACTTT.

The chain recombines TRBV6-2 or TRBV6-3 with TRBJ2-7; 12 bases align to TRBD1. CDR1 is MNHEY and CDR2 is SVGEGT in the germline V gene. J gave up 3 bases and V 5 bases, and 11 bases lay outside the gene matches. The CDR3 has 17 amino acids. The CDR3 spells CASSDYFRDRGLYEQYF. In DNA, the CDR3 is TGTGCCAGCAGTGATTACTTCCGGGACAGGGGGCTCTACGAGCAGTACTTC.

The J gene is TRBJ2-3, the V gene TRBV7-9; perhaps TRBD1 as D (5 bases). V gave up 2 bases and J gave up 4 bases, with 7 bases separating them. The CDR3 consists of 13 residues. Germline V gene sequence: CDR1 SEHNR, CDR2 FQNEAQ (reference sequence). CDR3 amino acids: CASSLSRADTQYF. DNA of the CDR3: TGTGCCAGCAGCTTATCCAGGGCAGATACGCAGTATTTT.

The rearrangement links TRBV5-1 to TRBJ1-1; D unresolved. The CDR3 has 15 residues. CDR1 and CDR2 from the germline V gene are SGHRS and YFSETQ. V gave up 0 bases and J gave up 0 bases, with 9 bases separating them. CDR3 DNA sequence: TGCGCCAGCAGCTTGGCTGGGATCCTGAACACTGAAGCTTTCTTT. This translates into CASSLAGILNTEAFF.

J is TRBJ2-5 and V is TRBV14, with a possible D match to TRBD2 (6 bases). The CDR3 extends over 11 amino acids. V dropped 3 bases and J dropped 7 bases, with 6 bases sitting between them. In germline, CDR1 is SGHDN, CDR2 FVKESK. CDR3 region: CASSHGGTQYF. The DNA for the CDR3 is TGTGCCAGCAGCCACGGGGGGACCCAGTACTTC.

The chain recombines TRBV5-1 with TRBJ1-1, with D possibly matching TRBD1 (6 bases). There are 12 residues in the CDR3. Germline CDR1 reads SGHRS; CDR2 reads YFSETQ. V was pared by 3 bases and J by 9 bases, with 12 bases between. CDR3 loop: CASSYLGQQAFF. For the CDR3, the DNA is TGCGCCAGCAGCTACCTCGGACAGCAAGCTTTCTTT.

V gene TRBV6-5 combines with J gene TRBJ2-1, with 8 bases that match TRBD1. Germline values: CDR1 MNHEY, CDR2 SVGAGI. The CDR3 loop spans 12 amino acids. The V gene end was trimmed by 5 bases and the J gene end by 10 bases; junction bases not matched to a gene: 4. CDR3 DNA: TGTGCCAGCAGTCGGACAGGGAGAGAGCAGTTCTTC. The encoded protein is CASSRTGREQFF.

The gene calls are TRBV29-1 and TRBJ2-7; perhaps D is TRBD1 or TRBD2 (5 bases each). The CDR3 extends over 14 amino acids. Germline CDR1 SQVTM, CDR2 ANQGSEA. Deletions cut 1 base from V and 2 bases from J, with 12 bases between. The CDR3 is CSVEGGANTYEQYF. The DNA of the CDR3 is TGCAGCGTTGAAGGAGGGGCCAATACCTACGAGCAGTACTTC.